One and the same sample provided the 17 T cell receptor beta chains below, sequenced in a study of blood T cell dynamics during melanoma immunotherapy. Libraries were prepared by immunoSEQ multiplex PCR; TCRdb keeps only in-frame clonotypes and omits some of them. The sample records about 13,000 clones, 70% to 90% being singletons. Time point reported: pre-treatment baseline. The sample here was blood, taken from a patient treated with checkpoint blockade. These receptors were obtained from a human donor with melanoma.

The genes are TRBV29-1 and TRBJ1-2, with D possibly matching TRBD1 (5 bases). The CDR3 has 12 residues. V was trimmed by 8 bases and J by 7 bases, leaving 17 bases between them. CDR1 SQVTM and CDR2 ANQGSEA come from the germline V gene. The CDR3 reads CSSLTAHLGYTF. CDR3 in DNA: TGCAGCTCATTGACAGCCCACCTTGGCTACACCTTC.

This clone was found a few times. The rearrangement joins TRBV27 to TRBJ2-7; TRBD1 is a possible D gene (5 bases). From germline, CDR1 is MNHEY and CDR2 SMNVEV (reference sequence). The CDR3 extends over 14 amino acids. With 6 bases removed from V and 1 base from J, the gap between germline ends came to 13 bases. The CDR3 region has the DNA TGTGCCAGCAGGAGGATGACAGCTTCCTACGAGCAGTACTTC. This gives the protein CASRRMTASYEQYF.

The chain carries TRBV6-4 and TRBJ2-1, with 11 bases aligning to TRBD1. V lost 2 bases, J lost 6 bases, and 0 bases stayed unmatched. CDR3 length: 14 amino acids. Germline loops: CDR1 MRHNA, CDR2 SNTAGT. This CDR3 reads CASSDGTGGNEQFF. DNA of the CDR3: TGTGCCAGCAGTGACGGGACAGGGGGCAATGAGCAGTTCTTC.

The V call is TRBV7-9, the J call TRBJ1-3; TRBD1 matches at 10 bases. This CDR3 has 16 amino acids. Trimming at V came to 4 bases and at J to 4 bases, leaving 7 bases not matched to a gene. Germline CDR1 is SEHNR and CDR2 is FQNEAQ (reference sequence). For the CDR3, the DNA is TGTGCCAGCAGCTCAAAGACAGGGGGCCTGGGAAACACCATATATTTT. Its protein product is CASSSKTGGLGNTIYF.

The rearrangement links TRBV19 to TRBJ1-5, with D hard to call. V was clipped by 8 bases and J by 0 bases, with 17 bases between them. This CDR3 is built from 16 residues. In germline, CDR1 is LNHDA, CDR2 SQIVND (reference sequence). The DNA of the CDR3 is TGTGCCAGTTTACCGGGAGGAACTTATAGCAATCAGCCCCAGCATTTT. Encoded protein: CASLPGGTYSNQPQHF. Full variable domain (missing parts from reference TRBV19 and TRBJ1-5): DGGITQSPKYLFRKEGQNVTLSCEQNLNHDAMYWYRQDPGQGLRLIYYSQIVNDFQKGDIAEGYSVSREKKESFPLTVTSAQKNPTAFYLCASLPGGTYSNQPQHFGDGTRLSIL.

The CDR3 loop reads CAIKGTSGRGTGELFF. CDR3 nucleotide sequence: TGTGCCATCAAAGGGACTAGCGGGAGAGGTACCGGGGAGCTGTTTTTT. The chain recombines TRBV10-3 with TRBJ2-2; TRBD2 aligns across 14 bases. The trim removed 7 bases at V and 5 bases at J, leaving 6 bases unmatched. The CDR3 extends over 16 amino acids. Germline assignment: CDR1 ENHRY and CDR2 SYGVKD.

The rearrangement uses TRBV18 and TRBJ2-3; TRBD1 is a possible D gene (6 bases). V was cut by 4 bases and J by 3 bases, with 11 bases left in between. The CDR3 is 14 residues long. Looked up from germline, CDR1 is KGHSH and CDR2 is LQKENI. CDR3 bases: TGTGCCAGCTCACTTACTACAGGGACAGATACGCAGTATTTT. This encodes CASSLTTGTDTQYF.

The chain joins TRBV9 to TRBJ2-7; the match to TRBD2 covers 11 bases. V lost 4 bases and J lost 2; bases outside the gene matches: 5. CDR3 length equals 15 residues. Per germline, CDR1 SGDLS and CDR2 YYNGEE. The DNA for the CDR3 is TGTGCCAGCAGCTCAGGACTAGCGGGTCCCTACGAGCAGTACTTC. Amino acids: CASSSGLAGPYEQYF.

This clone turned up a few times. The gene calls are TRBV7-9 and TRBJ1-3; no definite D call. Trimming left V 0 bases short and J 3 bases short, with 6 bases between. This CDR3 has 14 residues. Germline V gives CDR1 SEHNR, CDR2 FQNEAQ (reference sequence). The CDR3 is CASSLAMFGNTIYF. The DNA for the CDR3 is TGTGCCAGCAGCTTAGCGATGTTTGGAAACACCATATATTTT.

The chain links TRBV9 to TRBJ2-3, with D uncertain. Between the trimmed V and J ends, which lost 4 bases and 4 bases, there was a span of 13 bases. CDR1 and CDR2 from the germline V gene are SGDLS and YYNGEE. The CDR3 sequence is 14 residues long. The DNA for the CDR3 is TGTGCCAGCAGCCTCCGGGCCACCCCAGATACGCAGTATTTT. Residues: CASSLRATPDTQYF.

The chain recombines TRBV28 with TRBJ2-7; the match to TRBD1 covers 8 bases. The V gene's germline CDR1 is MDHEN and CDR2 SYDVKM. With 7 bases clipped from V and 12 bases from J, the junction kept 11 bases outside the gene matches. This CDR3 comprises 12 residues. The CDR3 coding sequence is TGTGCCAGCACTTTGGGCAGGGGGCGTGCGTACTTC. It translates to CASTLGRGRAYF. The full variable domain, in which reference TRBV28 and TRBJ2-7 provide the parts outside the CDR3, is DVKVTQSSRYLVKRTGEKVFLECVQDMDHENMFWYRQDPGLGLRLIYFSYDVKMKEKGDIPEGYSVSREKKERFSLILESASTNQTSMYLCASTLGRGRAYFGPGTRLTVT.

The chain links TRBV10-1 to TRBJ2-3; D call uncertain. With 3 bases removed from V and 5 bases from J, the gap between germline ends came to 9 bases. The CDR3 runs 13 residues. The germline V gene encodes CDR1 WNHNN and CDR2 SYGVQD (reference sequence). The CDR3 loop is CASSDNQGDTQYF. In DNA form, the CDR3 reads TGCGCCAGCAGTGATAATCAAGGAGATACGCAGTATTTT.

Here the CDR3 reads CASSIVGRQGGYEQYF. In DNA, the CDR3 is TGTGCCAGTAGTATAGTGGGGCGCCAGGGAGGATACGAGCAGTACTTC. The rearrangement joins TRBV19 to TRBJ2-7, with TRBD2 as a possible D gene (6 bases). CDR3 length: 16 amino acids. With 1 base removed from V and 4 bases from J, the gap between germline ends came to 17 bases. From germline, CDR1 is LNHDA and CDR2 SQIVND (reference sequence).

This clone was picked up a small number of times. The chain joins TRBV6-1 to TRBJ1-5; D possibly corresponds to TRBD1 (6 bases). V dropped 3 bases and J dropped 4 bases, with 13 bases sitting between them. The CDR3 extends over 15 amino acids. In germline, CDR1 is MNHNS, CDR2 SASEGT. The CDR3 region has the DNA TGTGCCAGCAGTGAGAATACAGGGTGGAATCAGCCCCAGCATTTT. This translates into CASSENTGWNQPQHF.

The chain employs TRBV28 and TRBJ1-2, with D possibly TRBD1 on 5 matching bases. The germline V gene has CDR1 MDHEN and CDR2 SYDVKM. Trimming shortened V by 2 bases and J by 8 bases, and 12 bases separated the two germline ends. The CDR3 spans 13 residues. CDR3 sequence (DNA): TGTGCCAGCAGTTTAGAGGGGCGTTTAGGCTACACCTTC. Translated, it gives CASSLEGRLGYTF.

This clone was counted once. The chain carries TRBV30 and TRBJ2-7, with 7 bases that match TRBD1. V shed 5 bases and J 3 bases; nucleotides not matched to a gene: 1. This CDR3 has 11 residues. From germline, CDR1 is GTSNPN and CDR2 SVGIG (reference sequence). DNA of the CDR3: TGTGCCTGGCAGGGGGACTACGAGCAGTACTTC. Amino acids: CAWQGDYEQYF.

Written as DNA, the CDR3 is TGTGCCAGCAGTCCCACAGGGTTGAGGGACTACGAGCAGTACTTC. Residues: CASSPTGLRDYEQYF. The genes are TRBV27 and TRBJ2-7; perhaps TRBD1 as D (6 bases). The germline CDR1 and CDR2 sequences are MNHEY and SMNVEV (reference sequence). The V end was cut by 5 bases, the J end by 3 bases, with 17 bases between. There are 15 residues in the CDR3.